The 26 T cell receptor beta chains below were found in one sample sequenced in a study of blood T cell repertoires in COVID-19 (dated by TCRdb to about 2020). Receptors were amplified or captured by the immunoSEQ multiplex PCR assay. Imported from immuneACCESS, the table was reduced by TCRdb to in-frame sequences with V and J called. These copies leave out some clones; in studies compared against another copy, an unresolved V gene accounts for under half, and the cause of the remainder is not known. The sample data list 200,000 or so clones, and roughly 79% of these were observed just once. Approximately 6.9% of the sample is taken by the ten largest. Sequenced input: peripheral blood. These receptors were collected from a human donor with acute or convalescent COVID-19. The donor label of this sample is uncertain.

The V gene is TRBV13, the J gene TRBJ2-5; tentatively, D is TRBD1 (5 bases). The CDR3 has 15 residues. Trimming removed 5 bases from V and 2 bases from J, with 15 bases in between. The V gene's germline CDR1 is PRHDT and CDR2 FYEKMQ (reference sequence). The CDR3 DNA sequence: TGTGCCAGCAGCCCTCGCGTCAGGGATCAAGAGACCCAGTACTTC. As protein: CASSPRVRDQETQYF.

This clone was counted only a few times. The gene calls are TRBV21-1 and TRBJ2-2; the D call of TRBD1 is as the table states it, not checked on the DNA. TRBV21-1 is labeled a pseudogene. The CDR3 contains 13 residues. The CDR3 nucleotides are TGTGCCAGCAGGGGGCCTGGGACCGGGGAGCTGTTTTTT. Translating it yields CASRGPGTGELFF.

This chain connects TRBV21-1 to TRBJ2-3; no DNA check was done on the table's D call, TRBD2. TRBV21-1 has pseudogene status. The CDR3 contains 17 residues. The CDR3 loop reads CASSSRRPSGGLDTQYF. Written as DNA, the CDR3 is TGTGCCAGCAGCAGTCGACGGCCTAGCGGGGGGCTAGATACGCAGTATTTT.

V and J are TRBV4-3 and TRBJ1-1; no clear D gene. This CDR3 contains 13 residues. V lost 4 bases to trimming and J lost 5 bases, with 11 bases between them. CDR1 LGHNA and CDR2 YSLEER come from the germline V gene. The CDR3 DNA is TGCGCCAGCAGCCGCGAGGGATTGACTGAAGCTTTCTTT. Translation: CASSREGLTEAFF.

The table lists this clone with a count of one. The V call is TRBV19, the J call TRBJ1-1; 7 bases line up with TRBD1. This CDR3 region has 14 residues. Germline loops: CDR1 LNHDA, CDR2 SQIVND (reference sequence). V shed 5 bases, J shed 6 bases, and the junction held 9 bases outside the gene matches. The chain's CDR3 is CASSLRGRSSEAFF. The CDR3 DNA follows: TGTGCCAGTAGTCTCAGGGGGAGAAGCTCTGAAGCTTTCTTT.

This chain links TRBV9 with TRBJ2-7, with TRBD1 matching 8 bases. The CDR3 loop spans 15 amino acids. V lost 4 bases and J lost 0; bases outside the gene matches: 6. Germline assignment: CDR1 SGDLS and CDR2 YYNGEE. CDR3 nucleotide sequence: TGTGCCAGCAGCCGGACAGGGACGAGCTCCTACGAGCAGTACTTC. As protein: CASSRTGTSSYEQYF.

This rearrangement joins TRBV12-3 or TRBV12-4 to TRBJ2-2; D unclear. Trimming took 5 bases from V and 5 from J, leaving 9 bases between them. The CDR3 is 13 residues long. CDR3 DNA: TGTGCCAGCAGTACAATCCAGACCGGGGAGCTGTTTTTT. This codes for CASSTIQTGELFF.

The V gene is TRBV5-1, the J gene TRBJ1-4; no clear D. Trimming stripped 0 bases from V and 5 bases from J, with 5 bases between. The germline V gene has CDR1 SGHRS and CDR2 YFSETQ. This CDR3 comprises 13 residues. CDR3 sequence reads: CASSLGGNEKLFF. The CDR3 coding sequence is TGCGCCAGCAGCTTGGGAGGGAATGAAAAACTGTTTTTT.

The gene calls are TRBV7-9 and TRBJ1-1, with TRBD1 matching 7 bases. Looked up from germline, CDR1 is SEHNR and CDR2 is FQNEAQ (reference sequence). The CDR3 sequence is 14 residues long. The V segment lost 1 base and the J segment 4 bases; nucleotides outside the gene matches: 3. In nucleotides, the CDR3 is TGTGCCAGCAGCTTAGTACAGGGGAGCACTGAAGCTTTCTTT. As protein: CASSLVQGSTEAFF.

This clone was recorded once. The V and J genes are TRBV3-1 (or the pseudogene TRBV3-2) and TRBJ2-3; TRBD2 agrees at 12 bases. Germline CDR1 LGHDT, CDR2 YNNKEL (reference sequence). The CDR3 consists of 15 residues. The V gene end was trimmed by 4 bases and the J gene end by 6 bases; junction bases not matched to a gene: 5. CDR3: CASSPTSGSSDTQYF. The CDR3 nucleotides are TGTGCCAGCAGCCCGACTAGCGGGAGTAGTGATACGCAGTATTTT.

This CDR3 reads CASSPRLDETQYF. In nucleotides, the CDR3 is TGTGCCAGCTCACCGAGGTTGGATGAGACCCAGTACTTC. The chain uses TRBV18 and TRBJ2-5; no clear D gene. CDR3 length equals 13 residues. Germline V gene sequence: CDR1 KGHSH, CDR2 LQKENI. Trimming took 3 bases from V and 5 from J, leaving 10 bases between them. Complete variable domain (other parts from reference TRBV18 and TRBJ2-5): NAGVMQNPRHLVRRRGQEARLRCSPMKGHSHVYWYRQLPEEGLKFMVYLQKENIIDESGMPKERFSAEFPKEGPSILRIQQVVRGDSAAYFCASSPRLDETQYFGPGTRLLVL.

The V and J genes are TRBV3-1 (or the pseudogene TRBV3-2) and TRBJ1-4, with D tentatively TRBD1 (5 bases). The CDR3 sequence is 14 residues long. CDR1 LGHDT and CDR2 YNNKEL come from the germline V gene (reference sequence). The V end was cut by 5 bases, the J end by 0 bases, with 7 bases between. The CDR3 loop reads CASSRGSTNEKLFF. The CDR3 region has the DNA TGTGCCAGCAGCAGGGGATCAACTAATGAAAAACTGTTTTTT.

V usage is TRBV29-1 and J usage is TRBJ2-1; D may be TRBD2 (5 bases). The germline CDR1 and CDR2 sequences are SQVTM and ANQGSEA. The V and J ends lost 5 bases and 6 bases respectively, with 11 bases between them. The CDR3 is 12 residues long. CDR3 in amino acids: CSVSGLPNEQFF. CDR3 DNA: TGCAGCGTTTCAGGACTCCCCAATGAGCAGTTCTTC.

This sequence joins TRBV28 and TRBJ2-7; the match to TRBD2 covers 15 bases. The CDR3 sequence is 16 residues long. After removal of 6 bases from V and 4 bases from J, the junction contained 7 bases not matched to a gene. The V gene's germline CDR1 is MDHEN and CDR2 SYDVKM. The DNA for the CDR3 is TGTGCCAGCAGACTAGGGGGACTAGCGGGAGGTTACGAGCAGTACTTC. It encodes CASRLGGLAGGYEQYF.

J is TRBJ2-7 and V is TRBV29-1; D possibly corresponds to TRBD1 (6 bases). CDR3 length: 13 residues. Trimming removed 4 bases from V and 2 bases from J, with 12 bases in between. Looked up from germline, CDR1 is SQVTM and CDR2 is ANQGSEA. DNA of the CDR3: TGCAGCGTTGGGGGGCAGGGTCCCTACGAGCAGTACTTC. Its protein product is CSVGGQGPYEQYF.

CDR3 protein: CASSSWDRAPYEQYF. As DNA, the CDR3 is TGTGCCAGCAGCTCATGGGACAGGGCCCCCTACGAGCAGTACTTC. V is TRBV7-9 and J is TRBJ2-7; 9 bases align to TRBD1. The CDR3 has 15 amino acids. V trimming: 4 bases; J trimming: 2 bases; junction bases outside the gene matches: 6. The germline V gene encodes CDR1 SEHNR and CDR2 FQNEAQ (reference sequence).

The genes are TRBV6-1 and TRBJ1-2; TRBD1 is a possible D gene (5 bases). With 0 bases removed from V and 3 bases from J, the gap between germline ends came to 14 bases. Germline CDR1 and CDR2: MNHNS and SASEGT. The CDR3 spans 16 residues. CDR3 amino acids: CASSEAIGGRDYGYTF. In DNA form, the CDR3 reads TGTGCCAGCAGTGAAGCGATCGGGGGGAGGGACTATGGCTACACCTTC.

The chain links TRBV12-3 or TRBV12-4 to TRBJ2-1; D possibly corresponds to TRBD2 (6 bases). Trimming removed 3 bases from V and 3 bases from J, with 6 bases in between. This CDR3 has 13 amino acids. CDR3 protein: CASSLDYYNEQFF. The CDR3 DNA follows: TGTGCCAGCAGTTTGGACTACTACAATGAGCAGTTCTTC.

J is TRBJ2-5 and V is TRBV29-1; D may be TRBD1 (6 bases). Germline CDR1 reads SQVTM; CDR2 reads ANQGSEA. The length of the CDR3 is 13 residues. Deletions cut 4 bases from V and 2 bases from J, with 11 bases between. The DNA for the CDR3 is TGCAGCGTTGCCCCTGGACAGCAAGAGACCCAGTACTTC. As protein: CSVAPGQQETQYF.

This chain uses TRBV11-2 with TRBJ1-2, with a tentative D call TRBD1 (5 bases). The V gene lost 5 bases and the J gene lost 2 bases, with 9 bases spanning the gap. Germline loops: CDR1 SGHAT, CDR2 FQNNGV. The length of the CDR3 is 13 residues. The CDR3 DNA is TGTGCCAGCAGCCCACAGGAAAACTATGGCTACACCTTC. Its translation is CASSPQENYGYTF.

The chain uses TRBV11-1 and TRBJ2-2, with TRBD2 matching 12 bases. J lost 3 bases, V lost 0 bases, and 5 bases had no gene match. The CDR3 spans 18 residues. Germline V gene lookup returns CDR1 SGHAT and CDR2 FQDESV (reference sequence). Written as DNA, the CDR3 is TGTGCCAGCAGCTTAGCGCGTTGGACTAGCGGGGACACCGGGGAGCTGTTTTTT. Translating gives CASSLARWTSGDTGELFF.

Remarks on this clone: Other nucleotide sequences from this sample produce the same CDR3. The V gene is TRBV15, the J gene TRBJ1-2, with D unclear. Deletions cut 0 bases from V and 0 bases from J, with 8 bases between. The CDR3 contains 15 residues. The germline gives CDR1 LNHNV, CDR2 YYDKDF (reference sequence). CDR3 coding DNA: TGTGCCACCAGCAGAGATCGACAAGCTAACTATGGCTACACCTTC. Its translation is CATSRDRQANYGYTF.

The gene calls are TRBV12-3 or TRBV12-4 and TRBJ1-6; the D is unclear. V lost 6 bases, J lost 6 bases, and 6 bases lay in between. The CDR3 extends over 12 amino acids. The CDR3 spells CASSPGNSPLHF. The DNA of the CDR3 is TGTGCCAGCAGCCCGGGTAATTCACCCCTCCACTTT.

The V gene is TRBV5-6, the J gene TRBJ1-4, with 8 nucleotides matching TRBD1. Germline V CDR1 and CDR2: SGHDT, YYEEEE. The V and J ends lost 4 bases and 7 bases, in that order; junction bases with no gene match: 9. The CDR3 covers 15 residues. The CDR3 DNA reads TGTGCCAGCAGCCAGCGGACAGGGAGTCGTGAAAAACTGTTTTTT. Translation: CASSQRTGSREKLFF.

This clone was recorded once. J is TRBJ2-7 and V is TRBV5-4, with D possibly matching TRBD1 (6 bases). V was pared by 2 bases and J by 4 bases, with 13 bases between. Germline CDR1 reads SGHNT; CDR2 reads YYREEE (reference sequence). CDR3 length equals 14 residues. The CDR3 sequence: CASSFRDIPYEQYF. For the CDR3, the DNA is TGTGCCAGCAGCTTCCGGGACATTCCTTACGAGCAGTACTTC.

The CDR3 loop is CASSLRGRSSDEQYF. CDR3 in DNA: TGTGCCAGCAGTCTCAGGGGGCGAAGTTCCGACGAGCAGTACTTC. The chain combines TRBV6-5 with TRBJ2-7; 8 bases agree with TRBD1. The CDR3 totals 15 residues. Trimming removed 5 bases from V and 5 bases from J; junction bases left unmatched: 11. The germline CDR1 and CDR2 sequences are MNHEY and SVGAGI.